This T cell receptor (beta chain) was captured in a study of T cell responses to AZD1222 COVID-19 vaccine (dated by TCRdb to the early 2020s). A note on the overall study: TCR sequencing was performed for approximately 240 trial participants, of whom about 200 were given two doses of AZD1222 and some 26 were given two doses of MenACWY control vaccine. Trial participants were enrolled by age into subgroups of 18-55, 56-69 and 70-plus years, and around 150, 29 and 61 TCR-sequenced participants, respectively, were included in these subgroups.

For this clone: Its antigen is unknown. It has no much larger one-base neighbor in the sample; base qualities were not kept.

The germline V gene (reference sequence) sets CDR1 to MNHNY and CDR2 to SVGAGI. V loses 6 bases of germline sequence and J loses 0 bases, and the interval between the two ends is 17 bases. The CDR3 runs 16 residues from the cysteine to the phenylalanine. The kept DNA is CDR3 alone, 48 bases in frame from the first base. The time point label, read with the paper, signifies: about 28 days (+/-7) after the second vaccine dose. AZD1222 recipients whose second dose came at about 4 weeks and those whose second dose came at about 12 weeks were combined into one group, since spike-specific TCR depth and breadth did not differ between the two schedules. The vaccinee samples were drawn from two UK trials, COV001 and COV002, one of which was a single-blind randomized controlled phase 2/3 trial testing AZD1222 (ChAdOx1 nCoV-19) in healthy adults. For TCRbeta chain sequencing, PBMC samples from trial participants were taken at day 0 and at day 28 after the second dose.

The CDR3 regions of human TCRbeta chains were analyzed by immunosequencing. On the study's bioinformatics: TCRs in the repertoires were compared against a reference library of SARS-CoV-2-specific TCRs that had been generated with the MIRA antigen-specificity platform. Breadth meant the fraction of unique TCRs that were SARS-CoV-2-associated, whereas depth meant the fraction of total T cells that were SARS-CoV-2-associated. Using the MIRA data, every spike-specific TCR was mapped to the spike region that the TCR reacted to and assigned to either a CD4 or a CD8 class. Log10-transformed breadth and depth values were compared by one-way ANOVA with Sidak's multiple comparisons tests. TCRdb limited this immuneACCESS table to in-frame rearrangements with V and J called. A share of clones is missing; checked studies link under half to unresolved V genes, and the rest is unexplained. D and trimming were read from the DNA, whereas the V and J calls and clone size are those reported in that table. For this sample the table gives about 120,000 clones, of which more than 85% were detected only once. 5% of the sample is in the top ten clones.

On the study overall, not on this receptor specifically: Participants were mostly white British and included more females than males, and it was suggested by the authors that clonal diversity may have been underestimated. A significant rise in spike-specific TCR breadth and depth was observed after two AZD1222 doses relative to day 0 and relative to MenACWY recipients. Only a handful of AZD1222 recipients were SARS-CoV-2 seropositive at baseline, limiting conclusions about previously exposed vaccinees. The vaccine-associated CD4 TCRs covered the entire spike protein, and the dominant responses fell in regions 160-218 and 743-854. Reportedly, close to half of the unique spike-specific TCRs recognized epitopes lying outside the regions that are mutated in the B.1.351 and B.1.1.7 variants. Because no samples from the day 14 peak response were available, repertoires could be characterized only after the peak T cell response. The 56-69-year group was small, and its depth increase did not reach significance, likely because of low power.

The specimen comprised peripheral blood, sampled 28 days after the second AZD1222 dose. This sequence originates from an adult who received the AZD1222 COVID-19 vaccine. This chain joins TRBV6-6 to TRBJ1-2; tentative D gene TRBD1, with 5 bases matching. The DNA is TGTGCCAGCAGGGGGACCGTCCAGGAGGCTAACTATGGCTACACCTTC. The resulting protein is CASRGTVQEANYGYTF.